These 10 T cell receptor beta chains share one sample of origin, sequenced in a study of shared clonotypes between healthy human individuals. Data came from immunoSEQ multiplex PCR; TCRdb stores just in-frame clones and leaves some out. The sample shows approximately 2.5 million clones, 90% to 95% of them seen only once. Sequenced material: naive CD4+ T cells sorted from blood. Subset defined: CD45RA+ positively selected. The receptors here all came from a man between 18 and 29 years old in good health.

The gene calls are TRBV2 and TRBJ1-1; unclear D gene. Between the trimmed V and J ends, which lost 11 bases and 2 bases, there was a span of 12 bases. This CDR3 comprises 12 residues. Germline V gene lookup returns CDR1 SNHLY and CDR2 FYNNEI. The CDR3 DNA is TGTGCCGCATCGCGGTTCAACACTGAAGCTTTCTTT. Protein product: CAASRFNTEAFF.

V is TRBV7-9 and J is TRBJ1-2, with 7 bases lining up with TRBD1. V trimming: 5 bases; J trimming: 1 base; junction bases outside the gene matches: 10. Germline V gene sequence: CDR1 SEHNR, CDR2 FQNEAQ (reference sequence). The CDR3 contains 16 residues. In nucleotides, the CDR3 is TGTGCCAGCAGCACCGCCGGGACAGCGAATAACTATGGCTACACCTTC. It encodes CASSTAGTANNYGYTF.

The chain couples TRBV10-1 to TRBJ2-7, with D unresolved. Trimming took off 4 bases at V and 5 bases at J, with 15 bases between the two ends. CDR3 length: 14 residues. From germline, CDR1 is WNHNN and CDR2 SYGVQD (reference sequence). The CDR3 DNA reads TGCGCCAGCAGTGTCGGACCCCTTCCCCACGAGCAGTACTTC. It codes for CASSVGPLPHEQYF.

This sequence joins TRBV7-2 and TRBJ2-3; 7 nucleotides match TRBD2. The germline V gene encodes CDR1 SGHTA and CDR2 FQGNSA. CDR3 length: 15 amino acids. V shed 4 bases and J 1 base; nucleotides not matched to a gene: 5. CDR3 DNA sequence: TGTGCCAGCAGCTGGAGCGGGATTCGCACAGATACGCAGTATTTT. Translation: CASSWSGIRTDTQYF.

V and J are TRBV14 and TRBJ2-2; D ambiguous. The CDR3 loop spans 13 amino acids. The germline V gene has CDR1 SGHDN and CDR2 FVKESK. V dropped 3 bases and J dropped 9 bases, with 11 bases sitting between them. CDR3 in amino acids: CASSHSGDRELFF. DNA of the CDR3: TGTGCCAGCAGCCACTCCGGAGACCGGGAGCTGTTTTTT.

The rearrangement uses TRBV28 and TRBJ1-5; the D is unclear. The CDR3 runs 15 residues. Trimming stripped 3 bases from V and 0 bases from J, with 9 bases between. Germline V gives CDR1 MDHEN, CDR2 SYDVKM. This CDR3 is CASSFWQYSNQPQHF. The CDR3 DNA is TGTGCCAGCAGTTTTTGGCAGTATAGCAATCAGCCCCAGCATTTT.

The chain employs TRBV6-5 and TRBJ1-2; 8 bases align to TRBD1. Germline V gives CDR1 MNHEY, CDR2 SVGAGI. V trimming: 0 bases; J trimming: 3 bases; junction bases outside the gene matches: 6. CDR3 length: 16 residues. CDR3 bases: TGTGCCAGCAGTTACTCGACAGGGGTTGGATACTATGGCTACACCTTC. Protein sequence: CASSYSTGVGYYGYTF.

The chain combines TRBV18 with TRBJ1-2, with 10 bases fitting TRBD1. Germline V gives CDR1 KGHSH, CDR2 LQKENI. J was trimmed by 6 bases and V by 5 bases; bases with no gene match: 3. This CDR3 comprises 13 residues. In DNA, the CDR3 is TGTGCCAGCTCATTGGGACAGGGGAATGGCTACACCTTC. Translating gives CASSLGQGNGYTF. Filled out from reference TRBV18 and TRBJ1-2, the complete variable domain reads NAGVMQNPRHLVRRRGQEARLRCSPMKGHSHVYWYRQLPEEGLKFMVYLQKENIIDESGMPKERFSAEFPKEGPSILRIQQVVRGDSAAYFCASSLGQGNGYTFGSGTRLTVV.

The rearrangement uses TRBV14 and TRBJ2-3, with TRBD2 matching over 11 bases. The CDR3 has 16 residues. Per germline, CDR1 SGHDN and CDR2 FVKESK. Trimming took 1 base from V and 4 from J; bases not matched to a gene: 4. CDR3 in amino acids: CASSQVAGGVADTQYF. The CDR3, as DNA: TGTGCCAGCAGCCAAGTAGCGGGAGGGGTCGCAGATACGCAGTATTTT.

J is TRBJ1-1 and V is TRBV5-8; perhaps TRBD1 as D (5 bases). Trimming removed 0 bases at V and 3 bases at J, with 18 bases between. This CDR3 is built from 17 residues. The germline gives CDR1 SGHTS, CDR2 YDEGEE. CDR3 protein: CASSLESTVGWDTEAFF. The CDR3 bases are TGTGCCAGCAGCTTGGAATCGACAGTAGGGTGGGACACTGAAGCTTTCTTT.